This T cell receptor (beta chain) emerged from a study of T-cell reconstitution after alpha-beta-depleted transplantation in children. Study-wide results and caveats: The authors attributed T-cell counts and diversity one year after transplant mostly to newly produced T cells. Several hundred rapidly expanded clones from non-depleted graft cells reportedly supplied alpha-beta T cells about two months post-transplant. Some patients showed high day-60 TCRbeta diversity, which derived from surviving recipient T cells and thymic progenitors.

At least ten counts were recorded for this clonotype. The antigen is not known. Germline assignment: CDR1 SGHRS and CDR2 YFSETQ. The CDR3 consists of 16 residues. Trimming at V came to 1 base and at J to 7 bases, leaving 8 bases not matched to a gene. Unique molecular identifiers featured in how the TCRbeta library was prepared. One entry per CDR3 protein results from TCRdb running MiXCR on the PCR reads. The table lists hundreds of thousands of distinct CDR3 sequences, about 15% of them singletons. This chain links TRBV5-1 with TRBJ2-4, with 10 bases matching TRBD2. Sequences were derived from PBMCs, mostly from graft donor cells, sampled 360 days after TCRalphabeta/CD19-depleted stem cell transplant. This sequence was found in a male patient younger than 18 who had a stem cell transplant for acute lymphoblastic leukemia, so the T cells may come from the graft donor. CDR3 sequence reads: CASSLIRAGGQNIQYF. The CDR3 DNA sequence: TGCGCCAGCAGCTTGATAAGAGCGGGAGGGCAGAACATTCAGTACTTC.